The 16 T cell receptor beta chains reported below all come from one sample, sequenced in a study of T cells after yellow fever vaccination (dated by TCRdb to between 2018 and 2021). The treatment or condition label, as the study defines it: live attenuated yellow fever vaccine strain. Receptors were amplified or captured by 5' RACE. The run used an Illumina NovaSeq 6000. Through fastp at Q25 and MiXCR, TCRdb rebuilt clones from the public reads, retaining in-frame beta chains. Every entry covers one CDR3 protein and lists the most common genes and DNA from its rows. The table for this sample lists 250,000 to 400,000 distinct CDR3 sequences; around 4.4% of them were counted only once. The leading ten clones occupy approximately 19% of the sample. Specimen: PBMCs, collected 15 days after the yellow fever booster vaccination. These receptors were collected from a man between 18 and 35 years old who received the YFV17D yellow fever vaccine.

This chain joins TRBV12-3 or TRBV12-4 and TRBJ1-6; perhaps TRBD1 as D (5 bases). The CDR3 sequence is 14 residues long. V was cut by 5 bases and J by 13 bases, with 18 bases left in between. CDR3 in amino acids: CASSIGGGGPPLHF. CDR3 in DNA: TGTGCCAGCAGTATCGGGGGGGGTGGGCCGCCCCTCCACTTT.

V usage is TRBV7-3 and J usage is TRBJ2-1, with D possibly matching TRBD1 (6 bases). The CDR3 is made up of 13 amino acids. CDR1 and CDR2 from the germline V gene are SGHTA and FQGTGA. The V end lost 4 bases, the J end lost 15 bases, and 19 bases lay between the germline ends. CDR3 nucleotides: TGTGCCAGCAGCTCCACCTCGACAGGACTCCCGTTCTTC. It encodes CASSSTSTGLPFF.

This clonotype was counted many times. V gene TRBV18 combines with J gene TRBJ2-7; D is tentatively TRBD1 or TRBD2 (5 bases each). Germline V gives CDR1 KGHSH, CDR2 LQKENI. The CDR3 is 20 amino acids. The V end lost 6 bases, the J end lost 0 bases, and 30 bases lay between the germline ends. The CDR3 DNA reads TGTGCCAGCTCGACTACCGGGACGGCCCCATCTAACCAGAGCTCCTACGAGCAGTACGTC. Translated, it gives CASSTTGTAPSNQSSYEQYV.

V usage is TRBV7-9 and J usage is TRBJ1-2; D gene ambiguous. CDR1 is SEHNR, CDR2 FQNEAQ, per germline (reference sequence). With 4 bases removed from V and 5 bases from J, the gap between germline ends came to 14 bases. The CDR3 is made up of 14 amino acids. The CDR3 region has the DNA TGTGCCAGCAGCTCTGCGGGCCGCGCATATGGCTACACCTTC. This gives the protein CASSSAGRAYGYTF.

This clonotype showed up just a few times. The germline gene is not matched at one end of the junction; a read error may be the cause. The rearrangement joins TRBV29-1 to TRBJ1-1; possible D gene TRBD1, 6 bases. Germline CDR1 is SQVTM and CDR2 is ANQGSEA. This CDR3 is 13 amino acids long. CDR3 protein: CSSQNRENSEAFF. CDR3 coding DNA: TGCAGCTCGCAGAACAGGGAGAACTCTGAAGCTTTCTTT. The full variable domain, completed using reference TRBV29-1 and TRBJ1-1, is SAVISQKPSRDICQRGTSLTIQCQVDSQVTMMFWYRQQPGQSLTLIATANQGSEATYESGFVIDKFPISRPNLTFSTLTVSNMSPEDSSIYLCSSQNRENSEAFFGQGTRLTVV.

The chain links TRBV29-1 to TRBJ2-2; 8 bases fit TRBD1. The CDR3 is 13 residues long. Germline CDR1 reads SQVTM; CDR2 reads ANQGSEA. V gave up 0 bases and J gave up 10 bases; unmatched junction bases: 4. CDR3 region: CSVEDMGQVELFF. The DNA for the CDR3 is TGCAGCGTTGAAGATATGGGACAGGTGGAGCTGTTTTTT.

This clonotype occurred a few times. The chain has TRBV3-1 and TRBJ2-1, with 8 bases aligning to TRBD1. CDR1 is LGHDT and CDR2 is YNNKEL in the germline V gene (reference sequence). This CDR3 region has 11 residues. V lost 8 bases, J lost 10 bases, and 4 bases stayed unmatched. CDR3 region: CASGQGLEQFF. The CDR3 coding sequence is TGTGCCAGCGGACAGGGTTTGGAGCAGTTCTTC.

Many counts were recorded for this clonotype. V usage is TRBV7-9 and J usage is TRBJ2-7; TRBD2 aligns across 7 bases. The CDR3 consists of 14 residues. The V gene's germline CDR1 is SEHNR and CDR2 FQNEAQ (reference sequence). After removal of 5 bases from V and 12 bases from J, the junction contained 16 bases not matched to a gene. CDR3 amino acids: CASSLEPITSERYF. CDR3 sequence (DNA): TGTGCCAGCAGCCTCGAGCCCATCACTAGCGAGAGGTACTTC.

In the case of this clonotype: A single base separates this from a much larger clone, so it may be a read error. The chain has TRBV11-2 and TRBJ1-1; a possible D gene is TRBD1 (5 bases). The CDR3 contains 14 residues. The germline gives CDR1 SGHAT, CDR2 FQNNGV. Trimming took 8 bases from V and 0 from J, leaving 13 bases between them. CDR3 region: CASCQRQMNTEAFF. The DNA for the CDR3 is TGTGCCAGCTGCCAGAGACAGATGAACACTGAAGCTTTCTTT. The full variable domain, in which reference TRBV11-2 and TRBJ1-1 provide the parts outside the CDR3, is EAGVAQSPRYKIIEKRQSVAFWCNPISGHATLYWYQQILGQGPKLLIQFQNNGVVDDSQLPKDRFSAERLKGVDSTLKIQPAKLEDSAVYLCASCQRQMNTEAFFGQGTRLTVV.

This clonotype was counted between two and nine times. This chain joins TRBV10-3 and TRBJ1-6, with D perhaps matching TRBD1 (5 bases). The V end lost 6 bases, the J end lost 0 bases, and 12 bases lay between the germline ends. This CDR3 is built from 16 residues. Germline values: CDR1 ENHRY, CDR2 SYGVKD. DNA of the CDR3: TGTGCCATCAGAGACAGTTCGAGCTCCTATAATTCACCCCTCCACTTT. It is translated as CAIRDSSSSYNSPLHF.

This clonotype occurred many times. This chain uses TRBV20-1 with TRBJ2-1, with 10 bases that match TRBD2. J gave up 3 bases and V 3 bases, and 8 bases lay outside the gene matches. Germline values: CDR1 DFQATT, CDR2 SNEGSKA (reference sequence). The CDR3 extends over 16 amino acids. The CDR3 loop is CSARGSGGASYNEQFF. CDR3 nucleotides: TGCAGTGCTAGGGGCAGCGGGGGGGCCAGCTACAATGAGCAGTTCTTC.

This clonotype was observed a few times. For the CDR3, the DNA is TGTGCCAGCAGCCCCCCAGGGCGGGGTAGTCAGCCCCAGCATTTT. This codes for CASSPPGRGSQPQHF. The rearrangement uses TRBV7-9 and TRBJ1-5; a weak D match, TRBD1 (5 bases). Per the germline V gene, CDR1 is SEHNR and CDR2 is FQNEAQ (reference sequence). V was shortened by 5 bases and J by 6 bases, with 17 bases between the two germline ends. CDR3 length: 15 amino acids.

The CDR3 nucleotides are TGTGCCAGCAGTGAAGTTCGGGACCATGGCTATAGCAATCAGCCCCAGCATTTT. Protein: CASSEVRDHGYSNQPQHF. This chain uses TRBV6-4 with TRBJ1-5; D possibly corresponds to TRBD1 (5 bases). V dropped 3 bases and J dropped 0 bases, with 18 bases sitting between them. The V gene's germline CDR1 is MRHNA and CDR2 SNTAGT. The CDR3 covers 18 residues.

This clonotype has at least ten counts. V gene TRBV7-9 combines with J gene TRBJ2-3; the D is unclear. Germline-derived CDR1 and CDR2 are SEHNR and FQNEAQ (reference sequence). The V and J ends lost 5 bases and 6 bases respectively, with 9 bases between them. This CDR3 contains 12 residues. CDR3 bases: TGTGCCAGCAGCCCTCAGTCGGATACGCAGTATTTT. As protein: CASSPQSDTQYF. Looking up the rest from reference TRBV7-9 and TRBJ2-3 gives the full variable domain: DTGVSQNPRHKITKRGQNVTFRCDPISEHNRLYWYRQTLGQGPEFLTYFQNEAQLEKSRLLSDRFSAERPKGSFSTLEIQRTEQGDSAMYLCASSPQSDTQYFGPGTRLTVL.

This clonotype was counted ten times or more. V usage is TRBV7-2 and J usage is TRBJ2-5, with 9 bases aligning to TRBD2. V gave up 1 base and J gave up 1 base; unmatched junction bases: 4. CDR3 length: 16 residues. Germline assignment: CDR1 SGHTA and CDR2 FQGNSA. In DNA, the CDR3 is TGTGCCAGCAGCTTAGGCTCTAGCGGGGTCCAAGAGACCCAGTACTTC. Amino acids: CASSLGSSGVQETQYF.

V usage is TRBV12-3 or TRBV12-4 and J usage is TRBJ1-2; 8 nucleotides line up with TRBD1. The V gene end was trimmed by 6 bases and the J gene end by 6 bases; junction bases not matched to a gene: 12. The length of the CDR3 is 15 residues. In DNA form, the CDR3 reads TGTGCCAGCAGACAGCTCGTCAGGGGGCGGAATGGCTACACCTTC. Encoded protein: CASRQLVRGRNGYTF.